This entry lists 22 T cell receptor beta chains sequenced from one sample in a study of blood T cell repertoires in COVID-19. Data came from immunoSEQ multiplex PCR; TCRdb stores just in-frame clones and leaves some out. The repertoire consists of under 150,000 clones, with roughly 80% occurring once and the leading ten covering under 3%. Sequenced material: peripheral blood. The receptors were sampled from a man aged 30 to 39 with acute or convalescent COVID-19.

The chain uses TRBV29-1 and TRBJ1-1, with D perhaps matching TRBD1 (6 bases). This CDR3 region has 13 residues. Trimming took 7 bases from V and 4 from J, leaving 16 bases between them. Per the germline V gene, CDR1 is SQVTM and CDR2 is ANQGSEA. The CDR3 is CSARGGRVTEAFF. Written as DNA, the CDR3 is TGCAGCGCACGGGGGGGCCGAGTCACTGAAGCTTTCTTT.

The chain joins TRBV19 to TRBJ1-5; D is ambiguous. Germline V lookup: CDR1 LNHDA, CDR2 SQIVND (reference sequence). The V end lost 0 bases, the J end lost 6 bases, and 9 bases lay between the germline ends. The CDR3 sequence is 14 residues long. This CDR3 is CASSIEAGSQPQHF. CDR3 nucleotides: TGTGCCAGTAGTATAGAGGCGGGTAGTCAGCCCCAGCATTTT.

The V gene is TRBV21-1, the J gene TRBJ1-5; the table's D call, TRBD1, was not checked against the DNA. TRBV21-1 corresponds to a pseudogene. The CDR3 is 21 residues long. The CDR3 nucleotides are TGTGCCAGCAGCAAAGTATTCCGGGACAGACTAGTGGGTAACAAAAATCAGCCCCAGCATTTT. Translating it yields CASSKVFRDRLVGNKNQPQHF.

The chain uses TRBV5-1 and TRBJ1-4; 11 nucleotides agree with TRBD1. Unmatched junction bases numbered 5, after V lost 3 bases and J lost 7 bases. The germline gives CDR1 SGHRS, CDR2 YFSETQ. The CDR3 runs to 15 residues. The CDR3 coding sequence is TGCGCCAGCAGCTGGGGGGACAGGGGGTCTGAAAAACTGTTTTTT. Its protein is CASSWGDRGSEKLFF.

The gene calls are TRBV6-5 and TRBJ1-2; D is unclear. Between the trimmed V and J ends, which lost 6 bases and 3 bases, there was a span of 11 bases. CDR1 and CDR2 from the germline V gene are MNHEY and SVGAGI. CDR3 length: 13 amino acids. The CDR3 loop is CASRPDGDYGYTF. CDR3 DNA sequence: TGTGCCAGCAGGCCAGACGGAGACTATGGCTACACCTTC.

The rearrangement joins TRBV2 to TRBJ2-2; D might be TRBD2 (5 bases). The germline V gene has CDR1 SNHLY and CDR2 FYNNEI. The CDR3 totals 13 residues. Trimming removed 3 bases at V and 7 bases at J, with 9 bases between. The CDR3 DNA follows: TGTGCCAGCAGTGAGTCTCGGGGCGGGGAGCTGTTTTTT. Protein sequence: CASSESRGGELFF.

CDR3 bases: TGCAGCAGTGGGACTAAAGAGACCCAGTACTTC. Residues: CSSGTKETQYF. The chain has TRBV29-1 and TRBJ2-5, with TRBD2 identical over 7 bases. The CDR3 spans 11 residues. Germline CDR1 reads SQVTM; CDR2 reads ANQGSEA. With 8 bases clipped from V and 3 bases from J, the junction kept 3 bases outside the gene matches.

This clone came up a few times. The V call is TRBV3-1 (or the pseudogene TRBV3-2), the J call TRBJ1-5, with D perhaps TRBD1 (6 bases). V dropped 6 bases and J dropped 4 bases, with 13 bases sitting between them. Germline assignment: CDR1 LGHDT and CDR2 YNNKEL (reference sequence). The CDR3 length is 14 residues. CDR3 DNA: TGTGCCAGCAGTCGGGACACTACAAATCAGCCCCAGCATTTT. It encodes CASSRDTTNQPQHF.

V is TRBV5-5 and J is TRBJ1-6, with 9 nucleotides matching TRBD1. V was pared by 4 bases and J by 9 bases, with 8 bases of the junction left unmatched. Per germline, CDR1 SGHKS and CDR2 YYEKEE (reference sequence). This CDR3 region has 15 residues. Written as DNA, the CDR3 is TGTGCCAGCAGCCCGAACAGGGGGCCGGGTTCACCCCTCCACTTT. As protein: CASSPNRGPGSPLHF. The full variable domain, in which reference TRBV5-5 and TRBJ1-6 provide the parts outside the CDR3, is DAGVTQSPTHLIKTRGQQVTLRCSPISGHKSVSWYQQVLGQGPQFIFQYYEKEERGRGNFPDRFSARQFPNYSSELNVNALLLGDSALYLCASSPNRGPGSPLHFGNGTRLTVT.

This chain uses TRBV7-2 with TRBJ1-2; 10 positions agree with TRBD1. J lost 4 bases, V lost 5 bases, and 4 bases had no gene match. Germline V gives CDR1 SGHTA, CDR2 FQGNSA. CDR3 length: 14 amino acids. CDR3 residues: CASSGGTGAYGYTF. CDR3 nucleotides: TGTGCCAGCAGCGGCGGGACAGGGGCCTATGGCTACACCTTC.

The genes are TRBV5-6 and TRBJ2-2; TRBD2 matches at 10 bases. CDR1 is SGHDT and CDR2 is YYEEEE in the germline V gene. Germline trimming cut 0 bases from V and 9 bases from J; bases unmatched to any gene: 8. The CDR3 is 16 amino acids. The CDR3 loop reads CASSLEGLALNRELFF. The CDR3 DNA reads TGTGCCAGCAGCTTGGAGGGACTAGCGCTTAACCGGGAGCTGTTTTTT. Supplemented by reference TRBV5-6 and TRBJ2-2, the full variable domain reads DAGVTQSPTHLIKTRGQQVTLRCSPKSGHDTVSWYQQALGQGPQFIFQYYEEEERQRGNFPDRFSGHQFPNYSSELNVNALLLGDSALYLCASSLEGLALNRELFFGEGSRLTVL.

This clone was counted a single time. The rearrangement joins TRBV27 to TRBJ1-2, with 9 bases identical to TRBD1. The length of the CDR3 is 15 residues. With V trimmed by 6 bases and J by 4 bases, 9 bases remained unmatched. The germline gives CDR1 MNHEY, CDR2 SMNVEV (reference sequence). The CDR3: CASSLMTGGTYGYTF. For the CDR3, the DNA is TGTGCCAGCAGCCTAATGACAGGGGGGACCTATGGCTACACCTTC.

The genes are TRBV18 and TRBJ1-2; 7 bases are shared with TRBD1. CDR3 size: 13 residues. With 3 bases clipped from V and 2 bases from J, the junction kept 0 bases outside the gene matches. Germline V lookup: CDR1 KGHSH, CDR2 LQKENI. The CDR3 DNA is TGTGCCAGCTCACCGGGACAGAACTATGGCTACACCTTC. It yields the protein CASSPGQNYGYTF.

This clone appeared a single time. The chain employs TRBV2 and TRBJ2-5; the match to TRBD2 covers 8 bases. V trimming: 6 bases; J trimming: 5 bases; junction bases outside the gene matches: 14. The CDR3 totals 16 residues. Germline lookup yields CDR1 SNHLY and CDR2 FYNNEI. CDR3 sequence: CASRPSGTSQRETQYF. The CDR3 nucleotides read TGTGCCAGCAGACCCTCCGGGACTAGTCAACGTGAGACCCAGTACTTC.

This chain links TRBV2 with TRBJ2-2, with TRBD1 matching over 12 bases. Germline V CDR1 and CDR2: SNHLY, FYNNEI. V lost 6 bases to trimming and J lost 5 bases; unmatched junction nucleotides: 7. This CDR3 has 16 amino acids. CDR3 sequence (DNA): TGTGCCAGCAGGCATCCGGGACAGGGGGCAACCGGGGAGCTGTTTTTT. Translated: CASRHPGQGATGELFF.

The J gene is TRBJ1-6, the V gene TRBV30, with a weak D call TRBD1 (5 bases). The CDR3 loop spans 15 amino acids. The germline V and J ends were trimmed by 0 bases and 7 bases, with 13 bases remaining between them. The germline CDR1 and CDR2 sequences are GTSNPN and SVGIG (reference sequence). CDR3 coding DNA: TGTGCCTGGAGTGTACTGGGGGGTTACAATTCACCCCTCCACTTT. Its protein is CAWSVLGGYNSPLHF.

V usage is TRBV2 and J usage is TRBJ2-1; 13 bases align to TRBD2. V lost 5 bases to trimming and J lost 6 bases; unmatched junction nucleotides: 4. The CDR3 is 15 amino acids. CDR1 and CDR2 from the germline V gene are SNHLY and FYNNEI. Written as DNA, the CDR3 is TGTGCCAGCAGTTCGACTAGCGGGAGGATCAATGAGCAGTTCTTC. Translated, it gives CASSSTSGRINEQFF.

This sequence joins TRBV7-2 and TRBJ1-3; a weak D match, TRBD1 (5 bases). CDR1 is SGHTA and CDR2 is FQGNSA in the germline V gene. Trimming pared 2 bases from V and 3 bases from J, leaving 8 bases between. The CDR3 is made up of 14 amino acids. CDR3 protein: CASSLQGGGNTIYF. CDR3 DNA sequence: TGTGCCAGCAGCTTACAGGGAGGTGGAAACACCATATATTTT.

The chain links TRBV9 to TRBJ1-4; 7 nucleotides align to TRBD1. CDR3 length: 13 amino acids. Germline V gene data show CDR1 as SGDLS and CDR2 as YYNGEE. The trim removed 7 bases at V and 4 bases at J, leaving 4 bases unmatched. The CDR3 region is CASGGQINEKLFF. For the CDR3, the DNA is TGTGCCAGCGGGGGACAGATTAATGAAAAACTGTTTTTT.

The chain employs TRBV7-3 and TRBJ1-1; D is unclear. The CDR3 extends over 12 amino acids. Trimming took 5 bases from V and 11 from J, leaving 15 bases between them. Germline V CDR1 and CDR2: SGHTA, FQGTGA. The CDR3 reads CASSQTGGQAFF. DNA of the CDR3: TGTGCCAGCAGCCAAACGGGCGGGCAGGCTTTCTTT. Variable domain in full (rest from reference TRBV7-3 and TRBJ1-1): GAGVSQTPSNKVTEKGKYVELRCDPISGHTALYWYRQSLGQGPEFLIYFQGTGAADDSGLPNDRFFAVRPEGSVSTLKIQRTERGDSAVYLCASSQTGGQAFFGQGTRLTVV.

The chain employs TRBV7-9 and TRBJ2-7; tentatively, D is TRBD1 (6 bases). V was shortened by 5 bases and J by 3 bases, with 11 bases between the two germline ends. The CDR3 loop spans 13 amino acids. Germline V lookup: CDR1 SEHNR, CDR2 FQNEAQ (reference sequence). The chain's CDR3 is CASSAGQHYEQYV. DNA for the CDR3: TGTGCCAGCAGCGCCGGACAGCACTACGAGCAGTACGTC.

Written as DNA, the CDR3 is TGTGCCAGCAGCCAAGCAGCGGGGGGGCTTTCAGATACGCAGTATTTT. Translation gives CASSQAAGGLSDTQYF. The V and J genes are TRBV3-1 (or the pseudogene TRBV3-2) and TRBJ2-3; 10 nucleotides agree with TRBD2. Germline lookup yields CDR1 LGHDT and CDR2 YNNKEL (reference sequence). After removal of 1 base from V and 4 bases from J, the junction contained 5 bases not matched to a gene. CDR3 size: 16 residues.